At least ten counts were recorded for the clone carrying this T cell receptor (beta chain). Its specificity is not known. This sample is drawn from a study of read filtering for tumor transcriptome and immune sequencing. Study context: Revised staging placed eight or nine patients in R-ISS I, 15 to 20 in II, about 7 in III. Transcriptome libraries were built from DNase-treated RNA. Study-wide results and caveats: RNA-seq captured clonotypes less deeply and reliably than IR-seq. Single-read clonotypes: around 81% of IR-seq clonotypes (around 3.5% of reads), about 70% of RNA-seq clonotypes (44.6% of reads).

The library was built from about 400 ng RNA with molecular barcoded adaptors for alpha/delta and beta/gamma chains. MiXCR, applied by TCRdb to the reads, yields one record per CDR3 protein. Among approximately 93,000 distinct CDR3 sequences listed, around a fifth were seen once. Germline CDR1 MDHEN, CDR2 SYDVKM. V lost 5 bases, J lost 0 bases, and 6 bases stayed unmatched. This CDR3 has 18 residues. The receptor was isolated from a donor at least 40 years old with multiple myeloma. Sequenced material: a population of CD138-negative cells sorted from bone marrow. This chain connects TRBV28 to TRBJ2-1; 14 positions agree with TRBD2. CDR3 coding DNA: TGTGCCAGCAGTCAGACTAGCGGGGGGGCCAGCTCCTACAATGAGCAGTTCTTC. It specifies CASSQTSGGASSYNEQFF.